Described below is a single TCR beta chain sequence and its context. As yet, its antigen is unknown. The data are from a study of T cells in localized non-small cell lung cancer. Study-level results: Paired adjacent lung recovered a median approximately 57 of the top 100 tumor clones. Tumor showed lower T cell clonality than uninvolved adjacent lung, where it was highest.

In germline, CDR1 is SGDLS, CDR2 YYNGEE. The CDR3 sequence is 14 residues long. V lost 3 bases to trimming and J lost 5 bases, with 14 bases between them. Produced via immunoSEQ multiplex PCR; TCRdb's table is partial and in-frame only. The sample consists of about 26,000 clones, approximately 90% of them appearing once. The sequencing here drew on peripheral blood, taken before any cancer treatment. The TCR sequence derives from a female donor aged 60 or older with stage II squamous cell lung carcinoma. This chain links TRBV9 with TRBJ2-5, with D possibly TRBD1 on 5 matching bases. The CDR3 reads CASSGGAARETQYF. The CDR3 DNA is TGTGCCAGCAGCGGGGGCGCAGCCCGGGAGACCCAGTACTTC.